Listed below are T cell receptor beta chains from one sample, sequenced in a study of CD8+ T cells in alopecia areata. Sequencing used immunoSEQ multiplex PCR; TCRdb keeps in-frame clones, though not all of them. Counted here are under 300,000 clones, around two thirds occurring once; the ten biggest clones make up 1.2%. The material was CD4+ T cells sorted from blood, obtained at week 0. These receptors all stem from a human donor with alopecia areata. Each CDR3 is given with its conserved first and last residue. Each record gives: clone size, J gene, D gene, V gene, CDR3 protein, CDR3 DNA. The D gene is left open where the match is weak. The listing skips clone size in some rows; elsewhere it reads once, few, many or a size class.

clone_size: -
j_call: TRBJ1-2
d_call: -
v_call: TRBV7-2
cdr3_aa: CASSLEHKYGYTF
cdr3_nt: TGTGCCAGCAGCTTAGAACATAAGTATGGCTACACCTTC

clone_size: many
j_call: TRBJ1-1
d_call: TRBD1
v_call: TRBV11-1
cdr3_aa: CASSPRTGARVTEAFF
cdr3_nt: TGTGCCAGCAGCCCACGGACAGGGGCTAGGGTCACTGAAGCTTTCTTT

clone_size: -
j_call: TRBJ1-4
d_call: -
v_call: TRBV27
cdr3_aa: CASSPDLTRDEKLFF
cdr3_nt: TGTGCCAGCAGTCCTGATCTGACAAGGGATGAAAAACTGTTTTTT

clone_size: -
j_call: TRBJ2-5
d_call: -
v_call: TRBV21-1
cdr3_aa: CASSKTGGSTEYEETQYF
cdr3_nt: TGTGCCAGCAGCAAGACAGGGGGCAGTACCGAGTATGAAGAGACCCAGTACTTC

clone_size: -
j_call: TRBJ2-1
d_call: TRBD2
v_call: TRBV4-2
cdr3_aa: CASSPPGRGGNEQFF
cdr3_nt: TGTGCCAGCAGCCCCCCAGGGAGGGGCGGGAATGAGCAGTTCTTC

clone_size: -
j_call: TRBJ1-5
d_call: TRBD1
v_call: TRBV29-1
cdr3_aa: CSVRDRGNQPQHF
cdr3_nt: TGCAGCGTCCGGGACAGGGGCAATCAGCCCCAGCATTTT

clone_size: -
j_call: TRBJ2-5
d_call: TRBD1
v_call: TRBV4-1
cdr3_aa: CASSLGTGAGETQYF
cdr3_nt: TGCGCCAGCAGCCTTGGGACAGGGGCGGGAGAGACCCAGTACTTC

clone_size: -
j_call: TRBJ1-6
d_call: TRBD1
v_call: TRBV2
cdr3_aa: CASLDRENSPLHF
cdr3_nt: TGTGCCAGCCTTGACAGGGAAAATTCACCCCTCCACTTT

clone_size: -
j_call: TRBJ2-5
d_call: -
v_call: TRBV7-7
cdr3_aa: CASSSPGPAETQYF
cdr3_nt: TGTGCTAGCAGCTCGCCGGGACCAGCCGAGACCCAGTACTTC

clone_size: -
j_call: TRBJ2-3
d_call: -
v_call: TRBV29-1
cdr3_aa: CSVAADTDTQYF
cdr3_nt: TGCAGCGTTGCTGCAGACACAGATACGCAGTATTTT

clone_size: once
j_call: TRBJ1-4
d_call: -
v_call: TRBV19
cdr3_aa: CASSIRPRAGVLATNEKLFF
cdr3_nt: TGTGCCAGTAGTATTCGACCCCGGGCAGGGGTCCTTGCAACTAATGAAAAACTGTTTTTT

clone_size: -
j_call: TRBJ1-2
d_call: TRBD1
v_call: TRBV15
cdr3_aa: CATSRGDRVTSGYTF
cdr3_nt: TGTGCCACCAGCAGAGGGGACAGGGTCACATCTGGCTACACCTTC

clone_size: few
j_call: TRBJ1-5
d_call: -
v_call: TRBV30
cdr3_aa: CAWSETGSNQPQHF
cdr3_nt: TGTGCCTGGAGTGAGACAGGATCCAATCAGCCCCAGCATTTT

clone_size: -
j_call: TRBJ2-5
d_call: TRBD2
v_call: TRBV6-6
cdr3_aa: CASTTSGEQETQYF
cdr3_nt: TGTGCCAGCACTACTAGCGGGGAGCAAGAGACCCAGTACTTC

clone_size: -
j_call: TRBJ2-2
d_call: -
v_call: TRBV7-3
cdr3_aa: CASSLYRADTGELFF
cdr3_nt: TGTGCCAGCAGCTTATACAGGGCAGACACCGGGGAGCTGTTTTTT

clone_size: few
j_call: TRBJ1-1
d_call: TRBD1
v_call: TRBV30
cdr3_aa: CAWRPRGWNTEAFF
cdr3_nt: TGTGCCTGGAGGCCCAGGGGGTGGAACACTGAAGCTTTCTTT

clone_size: -
j_call: TRBJ2-7
d_call: -
v_call: TRBV6-5
cdr3_aa: CASSEFKGGEQYF
cdr3_nt: TGTGCCAGCAGCGAATTCAAGGGAGGAGAGCAGTACTTC

clone_size: -
j_call: TRBJ2-1
d_call: TRBD2
v_call: TRBV7-2
cdr3_aa: CASSLAATSGRNEQFF
cdr3_nt: TGTGCCAGCAGCTTAGCCGCGACTAGCGGGAGAAATGAGCAGTTCTTC

clone_size: -
j_call: TRBJ1-2
d_call: -
v_call: TRBV7-6
cdr3_aa: CASSVVSNGGQGYTF
cdr3_nt: TGTGCCAGCAGCGTAGTCTCGAACGGGGGGCAAGGCTACACCTTC

clone_size: -
j_call: TRBJ2-2
d_call: TRBD1
v_call: TRBV25-1
cdr3_aa: CASSASPGQGDTGELFF
cdr3_nt: TGTGCCAGCAGTGCGTCCCCGGGACAGGGCGACACCGGGGAGCTGTTTTTT

clone_size: once
j_call: TRBJ1-3
d_call: -
v_call: TRBV2
cdr3_aa: CASGGDSGNTIYF
cdr3_nt: TGTGCCAGCGGGGGAGACTCTGGAAACACCATATATTTT

clone_size: -
j_call: TRBJ2-5
d_call: -
v_call: TRBV27
cdr3_aa: CASSLSGGRQTQYF
cdr3_nt: TGTGCCAGCAGTTTATCTGGTGGCAGACAGACCCAGTACTTC

clone_size: few
j_call: TRBJ2-7
d_call: -
v_call: TRBV29-1
cdr3_aa: CSAEDGTYEQYF
cdr3_nt: TGCAGCGCCGAGGACGGTACCTACGAGCAGTACTTC

clone_size: -
j_call: TRBJ2-3
d_call: TRBD2
v_call: TRBV29-1
cdr3_aa: CSVVASGVDTQYF
cdr3_nt: TGCAGCGTTGTAGCTAGCGGTGTAGATACGCAGTATTTT

clone_size: -
j_call: TRBJ2-3
d_call: -
v_call: TRBV6-5
cdr3_aa: CASSYQGHDTQYF
cdr3_nt: TGTGCCAGCAGTTACCAGGGACATGATACGCAGTATTTT

clone_size: -
j_call: TRBJ2-5
d_call: -
v_call: TRBV19
cdr3_aa: CASSPGWGETQYF
cdr3_nt: TGTGCCAGTAGTCCCGGGTGGGGCGAGACCCAGTACTTC

clone_size: -
j_call: TRBJ2-7
d_call: -
v_call: TRBV5-6
cdr3_aa: CASSLGRESYEQYF
cdr3_nt: TGTGCCAGCAGCTTGGGACGGGAGTCCTACGAGCAGTACTTC

clone_size: -
j_call: TRBJ2-5
d_call: TRBD2
v_call: TRBV10-3
cdr3_aa: CAISVSGGAKETQYF
cdr3_nt: TGTGCCATCAGTGTTAGCGGGGGCGCGAAAGAGACCCAGTACTTC

clone_size: few
j_call: TRBJ2-3
d_call: TRBD1
v_call: TRBV29-1
cdr3_aa: CSVTGGSTDTQYF
cdr3_nt: TGCAGCGTGACAGGGGGGTCCACAGATACGCAGTATTTT

clone_size: -
j_call: TRBJ2-5
d_call: -
v_call: TRBV5-6
cdr3_aa: CASSLERGKETQYF
cdr3_nt: TGTGCCAGCAGCTTGGAAAGGGGGAAAGAGACCCAGTACTTC

clone_size: -
j_call: TRBJ2-1
d_call: TRBD1
v_call: TRBV7-2
cdr3_aa: CASSLIGGEYNEQFF
cdr3_nt: TGTGCCAGCAGCTTAATAGGGGGCGAGTACAATGAGCAGTTCTTC

clone_size: -
j_call: TRBJ2-1
d_call: -
v_call: TRBV12-5
cdr3_aa: CASALASGNYNEQFF
cdr3_nt: TGTGCTAGTGCCTTGGCATCGGGGAACTACAATGAGCAGTTCTTC

clone_size: few
j_call: TRBJ2-6
d_call: TRBD1
v_call: TRBV9
cdr3_aa: CASSVDRFAPGANVLTF
cdr3_nt: TGTGCCAGCAGCGTGGACAGGTTCGCCCCTGGGGCCAACGTCCTGACTTTC

clone_size: -
j_call: TRBJ1-2
d_call: -
v_call: TRBV30
cdr3_aa: CAWGRSSGYTF
cdr3_nt: TGTGCCTGGGGACGATCTAGCGGCTACACCTTC

clone_size: -
j_call: TRBJ1-4
d_call: -
v_call: TRBV30
cdr3_aa: CAWSPLGNEKLFF
cdr3_nt: TGTGCCTGGAGTCCTCTTGGGAATGAAAAACTGTTTTTT

clone_size: -
j_call: TRBJ1-6
d_call: -
v_call: TRBV14
cdr3_aa: CASSGAVNSPLHF
cdr3_nt: TGTGCCAGCAGCGGGGCAGTGAATTCACCCCTCCACTTT

clone_size: -
j_call: TRBJ2-1
d_call: -
v_call: TRBV5-1
cdr3_aa: CASSLESQGNYNEQFF
cdr3_nt: TGCGCCAGCAGCTTGGAAAGCCAGGGGAACTACAATGAGCAGTTCTTC

clone_size: -
j_call: TRBJ2-1
d_call: -
v_call: TRBV4-3
cdr3_aa: CASSQNSGNEQFF
cdr3_nt: TGCGCCAGCAGCCAAAATAGTGGCAATGAGCAGTTCTTC

clone_size: -
j_call: TRBJ2-5
d_call: TRBD2
v_call: TRBV5-1
cdr3_aa: CASRAGTSEETQYF
cdr3_nt: TGCGCCAGCAGGGCCGGGACTAGCGAAGAGACCCAGTACTTC

clone_size: few
j_call: TRBJ2-5
d_call: TRBD2
v_call: TRBV30
cdr3_aa: CAWSWLAGQETQYF
cdr3_nt: TGTGCCTGGAGCTGGCTAGCGGGGCAAGAGACCCAGTACTTC

clone_size: once
j_call: TRBJ2-5
d_call: -
v_call: TRBV29-1
cdr3_aa: CSTGGQGGWETQYF
cdr3_nt: TGCAGCACAGGAGGGCAGGGGGGTTGGGAGACCCAGTACTTC

clone_size: -
j_call: TRBJ1-1
d_call: -
v_call: TRBV29-1
cdr3_aa: CSVEDSPTEAFF
cdr3_nt: TGCAGCGTTGAAGACAGCCCCACTGAAGCTTTCTTT

clone_size: -
j_call: TRBJ2-1
d_call: -
v_call: TRBV9
cdr3_aa: CASSVGRQNYNEQFF
cdr3_nt: TGTGCCAGCAGCGTAGGTCGACAGAACTACAATGAGCAGTTCTTC

clone_size: -
j_call: TRBJ1-1
d_call: TRBD1
v_call: TRBV30
cdr3_aa: CAWRPTGVLNTEAFF
cdr3_nt: TGTGCCTGGAGACCCACAGGGGTCCTTAACACTGAAGCTTTCTTT

clone_size: -
j_call: TRBJ1-1
d_call: -
v_call: TRBV29-1
cdr3_aa: CSVGLGAGNTEAFF
cdr3_nt: TGCAGCGTCGGCCTTGGGGCAGGGAACACTGAAGCTTTCTTT

clone_size: -
j_call: TRBJ2-1
d_call: TRBD1
v_call: TRBV6-6
cdr3_aa: CASSRQGLGNEQFF
cdr3_nt: TGTGCCAGCAGTAGACAGGGTCTAGGCAATGAGCAGTTCTTC

clone_size: -
j_call: TRBJ2-5
d_call: -
v_call: TRBV19
cdr3_aa: CASSRGRGGGTQYF
cdr3_nt: TGTGCCAGTAGTAGGGGACGGGGAGGAGGGACCCAGTACTTC

clone_size: -
j_call: TRBJ2-2
d_call: -
v_call: TRBV7-9
cdr3_aa: CASSLNTGELFF
cdr3_nt: TGTGCCAGCAGCTTAAACACCGGGGAGCTGTTTTTT

clone_size: -
j_call: TRBJ1-2
d_call: -
v_call: TRBV29-1
cdr3_aa: CSVDLEGYTF
cdr3_nt: TGCAGCGTTGATTTGGAGGGCTACACCTTC

clone_size: -
j_call: TRBJ2-3
d_call: -
v_call: TRBV29-1
cdr3_aa: CSAYAGADTQYF
cdr3_nt: TGCAGCGCCTACGCAGGGGCAGATACGCAGTATTTT